These 11 T cell receptor beta chains came from one sample sequenced in a study of human thymus T cells. Assay: immunoSEQ multiplex PCR; the TCRdb copy retains only in-frame clones and omits some. The sample lists 54,000 or so clones, around 94% occurring once. Sequenced sample: blood. These receptors were taken from a boy younger than two with a congenital heart defect but otherwise immunologically healthy.

V is TRBV19 and J is TRBJ1-1; perhaps TRBD1 as D (6 bases). From germline, CDR1 is LNHDA and CDR2 SQIVND (reference sequence). CDR3 size: 14 residues. The V end lost 3 bases, the J end lost 5 bases, and 13 bases lay between the germline ends. CDR3 loop: CASSMRQGRTEAFF. CDR3 DNA: TGTGCCAGTAGTATGAGGCAGGGGAGGACTGAAGCTTTCTTT. The variable domain in full, completed from reference TRBV19 and TRBJ1-1, reads DGGITQSPKYLFRKEGQNVTLSCEQNLNHDAMYWYRQDPGQGLRLIYYSQIVNDFQKGDIAEGYSVSREKKESFPLTVTSAQKNPTAFYLCASSMRQGRTEAFFGQGTRLTVV.

The chain joins TRBV28 to TRBJ2-1, with 9 bases lining up with TRBD2. The germline V gene encodes CDR1 MDHEN and CDR2 SYDVKM. The CDR3 runs 14 residues. V lost 6 bases and J lost 5; bases outside the gene matches: 5. The CDR3 nucleotides read TGTGCCAGCAGCAGGAGACTAGCGGACAATGAGCAGTTCTTC. It is translated as CASSRRLADNEQFF.

Here the CDR3 DNA reads TGTGCCAGCAGCACTAAAGGGACAGGGCAGGAGCCCCAGCATTTT. Translating gives CASSTKGTGQEPQHF. The chain couples TRBV7-9 to TRBJ1-5, with TRBD1 matching over 9 bases. The CDR3 runs 15 residues. The J segment lost 8 bases and the V segment lost 5 bases, leaving 10 bases of the junction unmatched. Germline values: CDR1 SEHNR, CDR2 FQNEAQ (reference sequence).

The chain recombines TRBV5-6 with TRBJ2-7, with TRBD1 as a possible D gene (5 bases). The germline gives CDR1 SGHDT, CDR2 YYEEEE. V lost 3 bases to trimming and J lost 11 bases, with 24 bases between them. This CDR3 is 15 amino acids long. The CDR3 region has the DNA TGTGCCAGCAGCTCCCCGGCGGCAGGTTCCACCAGGGAGTACTTC. It specifies CASSSPAAGSTREYF. Variable domain in full (rest from reference TRBV5-6 and TRBJ2-7): DAGVTQSPTHLIKTRGQQVTLRCSPKSGHDTVSWYQQALGQGPQFIFQYYEEEERQRGNFPDRFSGHQFPNYSSELNVNALLLGDSALYLCASSSPAAGSTREYFGPGTRLTVT.

The chain carries TRBV5-1 and TRBJ2-1; 9 bases line up with TRBD1. The germline V gene encodes CDR1 SGHRS and CDR2 YFSETQ. The CDR3 spans 16 residues. V lost 1 base to trimming and J lost 7 bases; unmatched junction nucleotides: 9. This chain's CDR3 is CASSLRPGQGRNEQFF. The CDR3, as DNA: TGCGCCAGCAGCTTGCGCCCGGGACAGGGTAGGAATGAGCAGTTCTTC.

In this sample, this clone turned up once. This chain joins TRBV30 and TRBJ2-7, with 7 bases fitting TRBD2. This CDR3 is built from 13 residues. Looked up from germline, CDR1 is GTSNPN and CDR2 is SVGIG (reference sequence). V was pared by 2 bases and J by 1 base, with 2 bases of the junction left unmatched. The CDR3 sequence: CAWSREVSYEQYF. As DNA, the CDR3 is TGTGCCTGGAGTCGGGAGGTTTCCTACGAGCAGTACTTC.

The chain is built from TRBV6-5 and TRBJ1-6; D gene ambiguous. Germline values: CDR1 MNHEY, CDR2 SVGAGI. CDR3 length: 12 amino acids. V lost 9 bases to trimming and J lost 1 base, with 4 bases between them. The CDR3 nucleotides read TGTGCCAGTTGGTCCTATAATTCACCCCTCCACTTT. This translates into CASWSYNSPLHF.

The chain carries TRBV6-5 and TRBJ2-2; 7 positions match TRBD1. Germline CDR1 reads MNHEY; CDR2 reads SVGAGI. This CDR3 spans 15 amino acids. Trimming cost V 5 bases and J 4 bases; bases outside gene matches: 7. The DNA for the CDR3 is TGTGCCAGCAGTCCCCCCGACAGGGCCACCGGGGAGCTGTTTTTT. It is translated as CASSPPDRATGELFF.

This clone came up once. V usage is TRBV11-2 and J usage is TRBJ2-1; the D gene could be TRBD1 or TRBD2 (5 bases each). The CDR3 is 14 amino acids. Germline assignment: CDR1 SGHAT and CDR2 FQNNGV. CDR3 sequence (DNA): TGTGCGAGTGGGGGATCCAGCTCCTACAATGAGCAGTTCTTC. Its translation: CASGGSSSYNEQFF.

This clone has only a few counts. This chain connects TRBV6-6 to TRBJ2-1; no firm D call. Per germline, CDR1 MNHNY and CDR2 SVGAGI (reference sequence). With 3 bases removed from V and 7 bases from J, the gap between germline ends came to 4 bases. This CDR3 is 11 amino acids long. The CDR3 here is CASSYGNEQFF. Here the CDR3 DNA reads TGTGCCAGCAGTTATGGGAATGAGCAGTTCTTC.

Turning to this clone: This sample includes further DNA sequences coding for the same CDR3. This rearrangement joins TRBV7-9 to TRBJ2-7; no reliable D call. Germline V gene sequence: CDR1 SEHNR, CDR2 FQNEAQ (reference sequence). The CDR3 extends over 11 amino acids. The V end was cut by 5 bases, the J end by 1 base, with 3 bases between. CDR3 region: CASSASYEQYF. DNA of the CDR3: TGTGCCAGCAGCGCGTCCTACGAGCAGTACTTC.